The 23 T cell receptor beta chains in this list originate from one sample, sequenced in a study of blood T cell repertoires in COVID-19. The table came from immunoSEQ multiplex PCR; TCRdb's copy has only in-frame clones and leaves some out. The sample lists fewer than 250,000 clones, 88% seen once, with around 0.7% in the top ten. The source material was peripheral blood. Every receptor here comes from a man aged 35-49 years with acute or convalescent COVID-19.

The chain joins TRBV28 to TRBJ2-3, with TRBD2 matching 8 bases. This CDR3 has 15 amino acids. With 4 bases clipped from V and 2 bases from J, the junction kept 5 bases outside the gene matches. Germline values: CDR1 MDHEN, CDR2 SYDVKM. CDR3 in DNA: TGTGCCAGCAGTTCCGCGGGGGGAACCACAGATACGCAGTATTTT. This translates into CASSSAGGTTDTQYF.

This rearrangement joins TRBV19 to TRBJ1-5; D may be TRBD1 (5 bases). CDR3 length equals 14 residues. Germline V gives CDR1 LNHDA, CDR2 SQIVND (reference sequence). V was shortened by 7 bases and J by 4 bases, with 14 bases between the two germline ends. CDR3 residues: CASTHGGGNQPQHF. The CDR3 DNA follows: TGTGCCAGTACCCATGGGGGGGGGAATCAGCCCCAGCATTTT.

The chain couples TRBV10-3 to TRBJ2-4; tentative D call: TRBD1 (6 bases). The CDR3 is made up of 18 amino acids. V gave up 3 bases and J gave up 1 base, with 19 bases separating them. CDR1 and CDR2 from the germline V gene are ENHRY and SYGVKD. In DNA, the CDR3 is TGTGCCATCAGTGACACAGGGATTTATAGTGGGGCCAAAAACATTCAGTACTTC. Translating gives CAISDTGIYSGAKNIQYF.

The gene calls are TRBV14 and TRBJ2-1; 10 bases line up with TRBD2. With 0 bases clipped from V and 10 bases from J, the junction kept 9 bases outside the gene matches. Germline V gene data show CDR1 as SGHDN and CDR2 as FVKESK. The CDR3 spans 16 residues. CDR3 DNA sequence: TGTGCCAGCAGCCAAGATATGCTAGCGGGAGAGGGGGAGCAGTTCTTC. Its translation: CASSQDMLAGEGEQFF.

V usage is TRBV29-1 and J usage is TRBJ2-1; 13 positions match TRBD2. J lost 5 bases, V lost 6 bases, and 7 bases had no gene match. The CDR3 has 15 residues. The V gene's germline CDR1 is SQVTM and CDR2 ANQGSEA. The CDR3 coding sequence is TGCAGCGTCGGAAAGGGGACTAGCGGGAACAATGAGCAGTTCTTC. Residues: CSVGKGTSGNNEQFF.

The DNA for the CDR3 is TGTGCCAGTAGCCAGACTTACCCTGAAGCTTTCTTT. Translating gives CASSQTYPEAFF. V and J are TRBV19 and TRBJ1-1; D uncertain. Germline V CDR1 and CDR2: LNHDA, SQIVND (reference sequence). The CDR3 sequence is 12 residues long. Trimming left V 6 bases short and J 6 bases short, with 11 bases between.

This sequence joins TRBV9 and TRBJ2-1; a weak D match, TRBD1 (5 bases). Trimming shortened V by 0 bases and J by 9 bases, and 13 bases separated the two germline ends. The CDR3 is made up of 14 amino acids. Looked up from germline, CDR1 is SGDLS and CDR2 is YYNGEE. The CDR3 region is CASSVGGNQGEQFF. For the CDR3, the DNA is TGTGCCAGCAGCGTAGGAGGTAATCAGGGTGAGCAGTTCTTC.

V gene TRBV19 combines with J gene TRBJ2-1, with 13 bases lining up with TRBD2. With V trimmed by 7 bases and J by 0 bases, 9 bases remained unmatched. Germline CDR1 reads LNHDA; CDR2 reads SQIVND (reference sequence). The CDR3 consists of 18 residues. Written as DNA, the CDR3 is TGTGCCAGTACCGAACTAGCGGGGGGGCGGAGCTCCTACAATGAGCAGTTCTTC. This sequence encodes CASTELAGGRSSYNEQFF.

The chain joins TRBV11-2 to TRBJ1-2; 8 bases are a match to TRBD1. Germline-derived CDR1 and CDR2 are SGHAT and FQNNGV. The CDR3 length is 18 residues. Trimming removed 1 base from V and 3 bases from J; junction bases left unmatched: 13. CDR3 DNA sequence: TGTGCCAGCAGCTTAGGGTGGGCAGGGGGCGCAAGTGACTATGGCTACACCTTC. Translating it yields CASSLGWAGGASDYGYTF.

This chain connects TRBV28 to TRBJ1-1, with unresolved D. The CDR3 spans 14 residues. V dropped 5 bases and J dropped 4 bases, with 14 bases sitting between them. Germline-derived CDR1 and CDR2 are MDHEN and SYDVKM. The CDR3 region is CASSLLLGSTEAFF. The CDR3 DNA sequence: TGTGCCAGCAGTCTGCTTCTTGGTAGCACTGAAGCTTTCTTT.

This clone was recorded a few times. J is TRBJ1-5 and V is TRBV7-8; TRBD1 matches 7 bases. The CDR3 consists of 14 residues. Looked up from germline, CDR1 is SGHVS and CDR2 is FQNEAQ. V lost 5 bases to trimming and J lost 3 bases; unmatched junction nucleotides: 4. As DNA, the CDR3 is TGTGCCAGCAGCGAGGGACAGATCAATCAGCCCCAGCATTTT. Its translation is CASSEGQINQPQHF.

This rearrangement joins TRBV7-2 to TRBJ2-7, with D perhaps TRBD2 (5 bases). V was shortened by 5 bases and J by 0 bases, with 14 bases between the two germline ends. The CDR3 has 15 amino acids. Germline V gives CDR1 SGHTA, CDR2 FQGNSA. The CDR3 nucleotides read TGTGCCAGCAGCCTCTATAGCGTTAACTCCTACGAGCAGTACTTC. This codes for CASSLYSVNSYEQYF.

The rearrangement links TRBV5-1 to TRBJ1-2; 10 positions agree with TRBD1. The germline V gene encodes CDR1 SGHRS and CDR2 YFSETQ. V lost 4 bases and J lost 6; bases outside the gene matches: 9. This CDR3 comprises 15 residues. CDR3 region: CASSREGTGVDGYTF. Written as DNA, the CDR3 is TGCGCCAGCAGCCGGGAGGGGACAGGGGTTGATGGCTACACCTTC. Filled out from reference TRBV5-1 and TRBJ1-2, the complete variable domain reads KAGVTQTPRYLIKTRGQQVTLSCSPISGHRSVSWYQQTPGQGLQFLFEYFSETQRNKGNFPGRFSGRQFSNSRSEMNVSTLELGDSALYLCASSREGTGVDGYTFGSGTRLTVV.

This chain joins TRBV5-6 and TRBJ2-3; 15 bases are a match to TRBD2. The J segment lost 6 bases and the V segment lost 0 bases, leaving 11 bases of the junction unmatched. This CDR3 region has 19 residues. Germline CDR1 is SGHDT and CDR2 is YYEEEE. CDR3 nucleotide sequence: TGTGCCAGCAGCTTGGCCCCCGGGACTAGCGGGAGGACCGCCGATACGCAGTATTTT. Residues: CASSLAPGTSGRTADTQYF.

V gene TRBV7-9 combines with J gene TRBJ1-2, with 7 bases fitting TRBD1. V shed 0 bases, J shed 2 bases, and the junction held 6 bases outside the gene matches. The CDR3 consists of 16 residues. CDR1 is SEHNR and CDR2 is FQNEAQ in the germline V gene (reference sequence). The CDR3 is CASSLAYRGKNYGYTF. CDR3 bases: TGTGCCAGCAGCTTAGCCTACAGGGGAAAAAACTATGGCTACACCTTC. The whole variable domain, remainder taken from reference TRBV7-9 and TRBJ1-2, is DTGVSQNPRHKITKRGQNVTFRCDPISEHNRLYWYRQTLGQGPEFLTYFQNEAQLEKSRLLSDRFSAERPKGSFSTLEIQRTEQGDSAMYLCASSLAYRGKNYGYTFGSGTRLTVV.

The rearrangement links TRBV19 to TRBJ2-1, with 8 bases that match TRBD2. The V segment lost 3 bases and the J segment 2 bases; nucleotides outside the gene matches: 3. The V gene's germline CDR1 is LNHDA and CDR2 SQIVND (reference sequence). This CDR3 contains 15 residues. CDR3 DNA sequence: TGTGCCAGTAGTATGGAACTAGCGGCCTACAATGAGCAGTTCTTC. Translation: CASSMELAAYNEQFF. Variable domain in full (rest from reference TRBV19 and TRBJ2-1): DGGITQSPKYLFRKEGQNVTLSCEQNLNHDAMYWYRQDPGQGLRLIYYSQIVNDFQKGDIAEGYSVSREKKESFPLTVTSAQKNPTAFYLCASSMELAAYNEQFFGPGTRLTVL.

V is TRBV6-5 and J is TRBJ2-2; 9 positions match TRBD2. CDR1 is MNHEY and CDR2 is SVGAGI in the germline V gene. The CDR3 length is 16 residues. The ends lost 2 bases at V and 6 bases at J; junction bases unmatched: 7. CDR3: CASSYAGGGGAGELFF. In nucleotides, the CDR3 is TGTGCCAGCAGTTACGCGGGCGGGGGGGGCGCCGGGGAGCTGTTTTTT.

This clone was picked up one time. The chain has TRBV29-1 and TRBJ1-2; 7 bases are shared with TRBD1. The germline CDR1 and CDR2 sequences are SQVTM and ANQGSEA. This CDR3 spans 13 amino acids. The V segment lost 7 bases and the J segment 4 bases; nucleotides outside the gene matches: 9. This chain's CDR3 is CSARGGTVYGYTF. In DNA form, the CDR3 reads TGCAGCGCCAGGGGCGGGACAGTCTATGGCTACACCTTC.

The chain links TRBV25-1 to TRBJ1-2; D may be TRBD1 (6 bases). Germline-derived CDR1 and CDR2 are MGHDK and SYGVNS. This CDR3 region has 14 residues. V was shortened by 6 bases and J by 4 bases, with 15 bases between the two germline ends. CDR3 coding DNA: TGTGCCAGCAGGAGCCAGGGGAGGGTCTATGGCTACACCTTC. This gives the protein CASRSQGRVYGYTF.

This chain joins TRBV30 and TRBJ1-3; D is perhaps TRBD1 (6 bases). Looked up from germline, CDR1 is GTSNPN and CDR2 is SVGIG (reference sequence). Trimming pared 0 bases from V and 9 bases from J, leaving 9 bases between. The CDR3 has 12 amino acids. In nucleotides, the CDR3 is TGTGCCTGGAGTGTCAGGGGCCTCACCATATATTTT. The encoded protein is CAWSVRGLTIYF.

This clone has just a few counts. This chain connects TRBV14 to TRBJ2-1; tentative D call: TRBD2 (5 bases). Per the germline V gene, CDR1 is SGHDN and CDR2 is FVKESK. This CDR3 contains 16 residues. V was trimmed by 2 bases and J by 6 bases, leaving 17 bases between them. The CDR3 region is CASSQPFGVGGNEQFF. The DNA for the CDR3 is TGTGCCAGCAGCCAACCTTTCGGGGTTGGAGGCAATGAGCAGTTCTTC.

The CDR3 loop reads CAISLGQDSYEQYF. The CDR3, as DNA: TGTGCCATCAGCCTAGGACAGGACTCCTACGAGCAGTACTTC. V and J are TRBV10-3 and TRBJ2-7; 7 bases match TRBD1. This CDR3 has 14 amino acids. CDR1 is ENHRY, CDR2 SYGVKD, per germline. Trimming at V came to 6 bases and at J to 0 bases, leaving 5 bases not matched to a gene.

This clone occurred once. V usage is TRBV28 and J usage is TRBJ1-1; TRBD1 agrees at 8 bases. The ends lost 5 bases at V and 5 bases at J; junction bases unmatched: 4. Germline V gives CDR1 MDHEN, CDR2 SYDVKM. The CDR3 totals 13 residues. The CDR3, as DNA: TGTGCCAGCAGTACGACAGGGGAGACTGAAGCTTTCTTT. It is translated as CASSTTGETEAFF.